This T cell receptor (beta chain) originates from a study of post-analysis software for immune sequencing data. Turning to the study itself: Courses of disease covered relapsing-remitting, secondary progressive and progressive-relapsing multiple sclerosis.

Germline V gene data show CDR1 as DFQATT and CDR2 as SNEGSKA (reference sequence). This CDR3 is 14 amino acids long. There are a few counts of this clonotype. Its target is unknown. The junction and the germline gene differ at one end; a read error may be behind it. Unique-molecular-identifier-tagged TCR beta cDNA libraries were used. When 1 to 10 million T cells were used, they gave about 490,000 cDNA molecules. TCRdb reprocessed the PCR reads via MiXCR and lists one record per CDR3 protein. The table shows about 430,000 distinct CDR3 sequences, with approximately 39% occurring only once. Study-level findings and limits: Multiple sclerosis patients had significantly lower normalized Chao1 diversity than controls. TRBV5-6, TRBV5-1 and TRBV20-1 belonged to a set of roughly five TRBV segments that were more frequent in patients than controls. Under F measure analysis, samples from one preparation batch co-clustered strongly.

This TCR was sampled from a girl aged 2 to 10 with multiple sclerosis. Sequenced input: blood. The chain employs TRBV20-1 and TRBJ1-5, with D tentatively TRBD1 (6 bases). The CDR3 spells CSARAYRENQPQHF. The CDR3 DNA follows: TGCAGTGCAAGAGCTTACAGGGAAAATCAGCCCCAGCATTTT.